This TCR beta chain originates from a study of cytomegalovirus exposure and HLA in healthy donors. Study background: The same platform was used for the roughly 110 validation repertoires as for the roughly 700 first-cohort repertoires, as reported in a later analysis.

Assay used: immunoSEQ multiplex PCR; TCRdb lists only in-frame clones, some missing. The repertoire includes 56,000 or so clones, approximately 92% of them detected once, and 0.9% to 1.4% sits in the top ten. J was trimmed by 1 base and V by 7 bases; bases with no gene match: 10. This CDR3 spans 16 amino acids. Germline V gene data show CDR1 as SGDLS and CDR2 as YYNGEE. Study-wide findings and caveats: Some TCR beta chains (roughly 160 of them) were listed as cytomegalovirus-associated.

Comment on this clone: The antigen remains undetermined.

The sequenced material came from PBMCs. V gene TRBV9 combines with J gene TRBJ1-1, with 10 bases aligning to TRBD1. This sequence was found in a man younger than 35 in good health and CMV-seronegative. The DNA of the CDR3 is TGTGCCAGCTCCCCCCCGGGACAGGGGTCGAACACTGAAGCTTTCTTT. This encodes CASSPPGQGSNTEAFF.